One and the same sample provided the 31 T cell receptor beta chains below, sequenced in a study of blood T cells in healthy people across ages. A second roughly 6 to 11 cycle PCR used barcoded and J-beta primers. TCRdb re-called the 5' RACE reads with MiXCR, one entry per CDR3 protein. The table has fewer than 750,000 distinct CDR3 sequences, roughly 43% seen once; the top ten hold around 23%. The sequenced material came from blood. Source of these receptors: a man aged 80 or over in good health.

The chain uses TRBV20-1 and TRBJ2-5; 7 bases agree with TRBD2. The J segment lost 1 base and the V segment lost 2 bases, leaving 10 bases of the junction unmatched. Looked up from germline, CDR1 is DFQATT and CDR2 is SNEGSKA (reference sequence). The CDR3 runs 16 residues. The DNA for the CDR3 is TGCAGTGCTAGAACGATCGGGCGGGGGACCCAAGAGACCCAGTACTTC. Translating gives CSARTIGRGTQETQYF.

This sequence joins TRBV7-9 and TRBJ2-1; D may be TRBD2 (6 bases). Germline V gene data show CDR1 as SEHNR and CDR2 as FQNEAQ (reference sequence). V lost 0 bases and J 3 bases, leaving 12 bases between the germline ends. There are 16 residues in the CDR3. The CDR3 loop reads CASSLASFGSYNEQFF. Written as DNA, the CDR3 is TGTGCCAGCAGCTTAGCGAGTTTCGGGAGCTACAATGAGCAGTTCTTC.

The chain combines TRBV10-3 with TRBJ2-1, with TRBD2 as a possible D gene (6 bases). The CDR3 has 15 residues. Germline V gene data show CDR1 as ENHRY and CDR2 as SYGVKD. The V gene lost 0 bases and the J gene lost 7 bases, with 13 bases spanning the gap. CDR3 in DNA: TGTGCCATCAGTGAGTCTGTGACTAGGAGGAATGAGCAGTTCTTC. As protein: CAISESVTRRNEQFF.

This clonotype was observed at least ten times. CDR3 nucleotides: TGTGCCAGCAGCGGCGGGAGCTATGGCTACACCTTC. As protein: CASSGGSYGYTF. This chain joins TRBV6-6 and TRBJ1-2; D is unresolved. Germline V gene lookup returns CDR1 MNHNY and CDR2 SVGAGI (reference sequence). The CDR3 is made up of 12 amino acids. The V end was cut by 6 bases, the J end by 4 bases, with 9 bases between.

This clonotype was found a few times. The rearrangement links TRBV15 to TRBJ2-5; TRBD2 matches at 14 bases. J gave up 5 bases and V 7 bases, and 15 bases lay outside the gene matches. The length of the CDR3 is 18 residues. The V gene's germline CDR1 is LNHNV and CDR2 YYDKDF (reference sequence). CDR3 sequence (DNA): TGTGCCACCACTCCCGGCGGGACTAGCGGGGGTTCCATGGAGACCCAGTACTTC. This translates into CATTPGGTSGGSMETQYF.

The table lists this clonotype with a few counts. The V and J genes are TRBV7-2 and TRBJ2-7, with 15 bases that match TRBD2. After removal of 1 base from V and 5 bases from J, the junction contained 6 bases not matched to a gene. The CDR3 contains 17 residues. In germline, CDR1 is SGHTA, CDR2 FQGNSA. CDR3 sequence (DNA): TGTGCCAGCAGCTTAGAGGGACTAGCGGGAGGCTCAAACGAGCAGTACTTC. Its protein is CASSLEGLAGGSNEQYF.

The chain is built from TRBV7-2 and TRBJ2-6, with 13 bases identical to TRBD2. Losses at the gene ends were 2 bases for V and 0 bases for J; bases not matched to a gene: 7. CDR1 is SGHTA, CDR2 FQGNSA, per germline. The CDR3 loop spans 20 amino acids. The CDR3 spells CASSLRWTSGGSSGANVLTF. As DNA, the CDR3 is TGTGCCAGCAGCTTACGGTGGACTAGCGGGGGTAGCTCTGGGGCCAACGTCCTGACTTTC.

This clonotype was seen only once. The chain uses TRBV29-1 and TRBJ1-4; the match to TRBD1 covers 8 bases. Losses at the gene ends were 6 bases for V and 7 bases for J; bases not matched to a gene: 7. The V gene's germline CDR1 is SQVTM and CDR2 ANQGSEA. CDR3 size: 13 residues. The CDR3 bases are TGCAGCGTCCCCGGGACAGGTGGTGAAAAACTGTTTTTT. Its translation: CSVPGTGGEKLFF.

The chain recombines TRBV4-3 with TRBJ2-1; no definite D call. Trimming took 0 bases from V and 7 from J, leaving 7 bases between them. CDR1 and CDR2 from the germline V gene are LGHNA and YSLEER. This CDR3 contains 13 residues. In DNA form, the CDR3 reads TGCGCCAGCAGCCAAGAGTCCCGGAATGAGCAGTTCTTC. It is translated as CASSQESRNEQFF.

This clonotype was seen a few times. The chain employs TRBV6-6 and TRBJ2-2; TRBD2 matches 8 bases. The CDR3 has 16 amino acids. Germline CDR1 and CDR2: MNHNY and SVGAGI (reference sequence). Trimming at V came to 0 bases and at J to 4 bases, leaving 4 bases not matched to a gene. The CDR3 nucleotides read TGTGCCAGCAGTTACTCGGAAGCGGGAGCCACCGGGGAGCTGTTTTTT. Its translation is CASSYSEAGATGELFF.

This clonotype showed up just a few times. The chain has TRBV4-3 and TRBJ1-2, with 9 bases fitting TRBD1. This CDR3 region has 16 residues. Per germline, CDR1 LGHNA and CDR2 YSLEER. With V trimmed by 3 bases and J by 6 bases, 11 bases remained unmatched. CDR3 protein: CASSQDWVWDRDGYTF. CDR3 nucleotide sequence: TGCGCCAGCAGCCAGGATTGGGTTTGGGACAGGGATGGCTACACCTTC.

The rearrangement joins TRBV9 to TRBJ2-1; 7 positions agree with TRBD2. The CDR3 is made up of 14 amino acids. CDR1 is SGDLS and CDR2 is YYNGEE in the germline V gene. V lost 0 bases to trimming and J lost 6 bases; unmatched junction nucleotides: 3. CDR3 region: CASSVAGGPNEQFF. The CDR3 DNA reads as TGTGCCAGCAGCGTAGCGGGGGGTCCCAATGAGCAGTTCTTC. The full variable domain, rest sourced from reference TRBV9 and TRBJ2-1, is DSGVTQTPKHLITATGQRVTLRCSPRSGDLSVYWYQQSLDQGLQFLIQYYNGEERAKGNILERFSAQQFPDLHSELNLSSLELGDSALYFCASSVAGGPNEQFFGPGTRLTVL.

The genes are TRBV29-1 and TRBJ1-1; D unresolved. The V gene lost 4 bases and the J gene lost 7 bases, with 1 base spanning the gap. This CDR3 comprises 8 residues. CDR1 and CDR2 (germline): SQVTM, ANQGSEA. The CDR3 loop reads CSVGEAFF. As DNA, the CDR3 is TGCAGCGTTGGTGAAGCTTTCTTT.

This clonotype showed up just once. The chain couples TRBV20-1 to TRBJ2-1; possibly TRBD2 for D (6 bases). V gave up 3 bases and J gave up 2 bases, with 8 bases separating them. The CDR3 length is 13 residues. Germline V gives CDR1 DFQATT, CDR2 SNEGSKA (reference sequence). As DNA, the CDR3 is TGCAGTGCTAGGCGGGACCCCTACAATGAGCAGTTCTTC. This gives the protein CSARRDPYNEQFF.

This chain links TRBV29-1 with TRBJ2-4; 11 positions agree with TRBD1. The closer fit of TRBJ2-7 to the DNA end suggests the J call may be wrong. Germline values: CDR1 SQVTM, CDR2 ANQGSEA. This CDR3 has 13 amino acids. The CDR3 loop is CSITGTGGYEQYF. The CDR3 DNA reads TGCAGTATAACCGGGACAGGGGGCTACGAGCAGTACTTC.

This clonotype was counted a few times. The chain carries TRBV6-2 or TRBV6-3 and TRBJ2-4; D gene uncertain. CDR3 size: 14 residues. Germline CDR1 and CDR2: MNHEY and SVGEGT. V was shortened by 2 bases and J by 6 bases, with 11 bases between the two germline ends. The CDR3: CASSYSLEPNIQYF. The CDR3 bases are TGTGCCAGCAGTTACAGCCTGGAGCCAAACATTCAGTACTTC.

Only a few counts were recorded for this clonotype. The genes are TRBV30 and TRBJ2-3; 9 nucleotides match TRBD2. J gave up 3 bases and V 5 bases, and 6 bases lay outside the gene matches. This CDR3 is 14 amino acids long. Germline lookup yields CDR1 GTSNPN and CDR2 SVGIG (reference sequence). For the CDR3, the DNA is TGTGCCTGGTTAGCCGCGGGGGGGACAGATACGCAGTATTTT. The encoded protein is CAWLAAGGTDTQYF.

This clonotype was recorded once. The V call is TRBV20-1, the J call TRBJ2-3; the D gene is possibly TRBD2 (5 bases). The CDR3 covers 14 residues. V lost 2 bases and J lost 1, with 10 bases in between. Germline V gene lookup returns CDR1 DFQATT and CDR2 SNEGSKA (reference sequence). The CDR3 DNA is TGCAGTGCTAGACTAGCTTGGGGCACAGATACGCAGTATTTT. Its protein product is CSARLAWGTDTQYF.

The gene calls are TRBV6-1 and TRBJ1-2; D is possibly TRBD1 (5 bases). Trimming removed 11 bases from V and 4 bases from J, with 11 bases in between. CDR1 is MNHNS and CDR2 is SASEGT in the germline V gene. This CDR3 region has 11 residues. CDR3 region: CASEGLYGYTF. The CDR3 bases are TGTGCCTCCGAGGGACTCTATGGCTACACCTTC.

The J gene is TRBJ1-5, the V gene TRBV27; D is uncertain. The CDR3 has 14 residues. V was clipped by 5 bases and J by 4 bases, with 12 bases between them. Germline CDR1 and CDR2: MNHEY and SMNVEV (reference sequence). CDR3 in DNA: TGTGCCAGCAGTCCCCAGGCAGTAAATCAGCCCCAGCATTTT. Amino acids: CASSPQAVNQPQHF.

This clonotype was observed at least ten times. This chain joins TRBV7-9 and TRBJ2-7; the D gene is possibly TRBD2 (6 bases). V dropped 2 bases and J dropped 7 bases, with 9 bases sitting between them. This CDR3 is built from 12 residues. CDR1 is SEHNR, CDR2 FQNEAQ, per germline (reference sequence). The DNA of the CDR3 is TGTGCCAGCAGCTTACTCGGGGGAGAGCAGTACTTC. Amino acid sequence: CASSLLGGEQYF.

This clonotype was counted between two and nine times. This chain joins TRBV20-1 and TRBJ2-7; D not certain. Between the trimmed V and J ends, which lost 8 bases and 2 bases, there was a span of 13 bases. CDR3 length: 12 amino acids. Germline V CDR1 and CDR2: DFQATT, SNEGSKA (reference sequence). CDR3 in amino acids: CSISPRPYEQYF. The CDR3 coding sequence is TGCAGTATAAGCCCTCGCCCCTACGAGCAGTACTTC.

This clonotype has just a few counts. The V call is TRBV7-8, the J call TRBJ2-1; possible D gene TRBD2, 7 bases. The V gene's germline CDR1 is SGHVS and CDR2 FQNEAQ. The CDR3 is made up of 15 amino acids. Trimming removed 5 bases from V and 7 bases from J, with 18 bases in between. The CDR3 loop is CASSRGAGGGNEQFF. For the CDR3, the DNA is TGTGCCAGCAGCCGGGGGGCGGGCGGCGGGAATGAGCAGTTCTTC.

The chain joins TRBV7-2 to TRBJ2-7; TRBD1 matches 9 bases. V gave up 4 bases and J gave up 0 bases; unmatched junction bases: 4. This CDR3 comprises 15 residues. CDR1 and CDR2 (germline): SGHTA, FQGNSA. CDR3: CASSWGTGPSYEQYF. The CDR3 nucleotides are TGTGCCAGCAGCTGGGGGACAGGGCCCTCCTACGAGCAGTACTTC. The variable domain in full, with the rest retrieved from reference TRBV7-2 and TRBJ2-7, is GAGVSQSPSNKVTEKGKDVELRCDPISGHTALYWYRQSLGQGLEFLIYFQGNSAPDKSGLPSDRFSAERTGGSVSTLTIQRTQQEDSAVYLCASSWGTGPSYEQYFGPGTRLTVT.

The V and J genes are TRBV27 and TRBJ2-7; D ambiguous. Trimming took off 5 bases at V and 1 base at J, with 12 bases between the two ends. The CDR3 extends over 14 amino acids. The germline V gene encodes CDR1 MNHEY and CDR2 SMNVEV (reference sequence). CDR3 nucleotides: TGTGCCAGCAGTGGCTACGCTAAATCCTACGAGCAGTACTTC. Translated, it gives CASSGYAKSYEQYF.

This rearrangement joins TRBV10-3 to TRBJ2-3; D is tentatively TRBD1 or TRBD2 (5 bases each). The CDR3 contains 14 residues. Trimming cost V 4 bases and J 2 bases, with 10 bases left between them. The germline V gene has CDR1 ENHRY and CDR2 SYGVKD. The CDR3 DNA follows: TGTGCCATCAGTGCACGGGACGTCACAGATACGCAGTATTTT. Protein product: CAISARDVTDTQYF.

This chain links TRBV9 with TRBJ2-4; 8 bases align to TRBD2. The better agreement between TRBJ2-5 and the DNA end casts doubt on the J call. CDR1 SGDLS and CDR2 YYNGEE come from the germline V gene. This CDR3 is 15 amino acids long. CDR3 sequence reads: CASSPAPGLGETQYF. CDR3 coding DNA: TGTGCCAGCAGCCCCGCCCCGGGACTAGGAGAGACCCAGTACTTC.

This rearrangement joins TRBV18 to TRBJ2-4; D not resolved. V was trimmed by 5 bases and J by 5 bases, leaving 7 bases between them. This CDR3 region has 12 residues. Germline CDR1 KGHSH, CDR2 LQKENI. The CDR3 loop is CASSAWENIQYF. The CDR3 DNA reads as TGTGCCAGCTCAGCCTGGGAAAACATTCAGTACTTC.

The chain's CDR3 is CASRWYNEQFF. In DNA form, the CDR3 reads TGTGCCAGCCGGTGGTACAATGAGCAGTTCTTC. The rearrangement joins TRBV6-1 to TRBJ2-1; D is unclear. Germline loops: CDR1 MNHNS, CDR2 SASEGT. CDR3 length: 11 amino acids. The ends were cut back, 8 bases at V and 4 bases at J, with 6 bases in the middle.

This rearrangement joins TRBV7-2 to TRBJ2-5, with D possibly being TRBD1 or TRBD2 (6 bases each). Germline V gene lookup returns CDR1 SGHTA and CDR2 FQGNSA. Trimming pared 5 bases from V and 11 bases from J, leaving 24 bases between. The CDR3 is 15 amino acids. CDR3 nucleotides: TGTGCCAGCAGCCCCACTCGGGGGCCCCATGGTGAGCAGTACTTC. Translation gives CASSPTRGPHGEQYF.

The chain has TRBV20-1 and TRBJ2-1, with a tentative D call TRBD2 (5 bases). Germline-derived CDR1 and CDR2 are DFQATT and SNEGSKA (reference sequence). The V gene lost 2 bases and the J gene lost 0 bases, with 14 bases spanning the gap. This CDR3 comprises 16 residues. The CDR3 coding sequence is TGCAGTGCTAGAAGCCTGCTAGGGAGCTCCTACAATGAGCAGTTCTTC. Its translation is CSARSLLGSSYNEQFF.